This T cell receptor beta chain was found in a study of cytotoxic CD8 clonotypes in ibrutinib-treated CLL. General study points: Under therapy, public clonotypes either contracted or stayed stable, and they were uncommon.

Trimming left V 11 bases short and J 3 bases short, with 16 bases between. There are 14 residues in the CDR3. Per the germline V gene, CDR1 is LNHDA and CDR2 is SQIVND (reference sequence). Produced via immunoSEQ multiplex PCR; TCRdb's table is partial and in-frame only. Here the sample spans 65,000 to 85,000 clones, 90% being singletons. Worth noting for this clone: Its antigen remains unidentified.

This receptor was obtained from a human donor with chronic lymphocytic leukemia. V is TRBV19 and J is TRBJ2-2; the D gene could be TRBD1 or TRBD2 (5 bases each). This material consisted of PBMCs, taken after 12 months of ibrutinib treatment. The CDR3 protein is CACRDLTYTGELFF. CDR3 in DNA: TGTGCCTGCCGGGACCTCACCTACACCGGGGAGCTGTTTTTT.